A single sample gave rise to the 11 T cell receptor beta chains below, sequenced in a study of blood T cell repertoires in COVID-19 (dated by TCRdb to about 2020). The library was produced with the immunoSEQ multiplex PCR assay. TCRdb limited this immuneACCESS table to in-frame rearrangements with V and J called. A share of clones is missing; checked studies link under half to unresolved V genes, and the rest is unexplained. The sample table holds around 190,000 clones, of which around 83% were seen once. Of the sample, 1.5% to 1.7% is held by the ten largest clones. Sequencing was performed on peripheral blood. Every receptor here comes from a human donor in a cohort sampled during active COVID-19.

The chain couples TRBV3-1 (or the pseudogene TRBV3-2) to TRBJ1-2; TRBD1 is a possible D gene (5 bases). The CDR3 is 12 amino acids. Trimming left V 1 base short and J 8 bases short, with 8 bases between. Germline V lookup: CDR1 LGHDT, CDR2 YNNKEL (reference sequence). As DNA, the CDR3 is TGTGCCAGCAGCCAAGGACAGCTGGGCTACACCTTC. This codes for CASSQGQLGYTF.

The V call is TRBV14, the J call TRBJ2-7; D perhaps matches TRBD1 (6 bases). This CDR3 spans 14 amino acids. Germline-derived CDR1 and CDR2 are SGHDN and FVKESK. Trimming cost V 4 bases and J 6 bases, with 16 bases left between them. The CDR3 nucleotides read TGTGCCAGCAGCCGAGGGGGTCGGGTAGGCGAGCAGTACTTC. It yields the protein CASSRGGRVGEQYF.

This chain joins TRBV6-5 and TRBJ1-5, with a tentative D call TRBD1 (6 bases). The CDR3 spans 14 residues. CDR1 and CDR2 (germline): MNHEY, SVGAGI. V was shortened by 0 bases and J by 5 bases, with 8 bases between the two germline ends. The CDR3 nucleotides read TGTGCCAGCAGTTACTCAGGGGGGGATCAGCCCCAGCATTTT. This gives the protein CASSYSGGDQPQHF.

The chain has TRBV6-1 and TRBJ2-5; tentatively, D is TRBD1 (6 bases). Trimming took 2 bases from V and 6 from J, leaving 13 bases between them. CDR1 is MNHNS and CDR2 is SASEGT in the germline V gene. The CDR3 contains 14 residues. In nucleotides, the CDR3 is TGTGCCAGCAGTGAACTGCAGGGGCTTAAGACCCAGTACTTC. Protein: CASSELQGLKTQYF.

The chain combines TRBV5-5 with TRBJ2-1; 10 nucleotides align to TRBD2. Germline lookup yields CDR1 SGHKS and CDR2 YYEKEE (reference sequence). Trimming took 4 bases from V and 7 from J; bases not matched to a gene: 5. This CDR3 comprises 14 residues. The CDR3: CASSHTLAGNEQFF. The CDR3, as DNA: TGTGCCAGCAGCCACACACTAGCGGGAAATGAGCAGTTCTTC.

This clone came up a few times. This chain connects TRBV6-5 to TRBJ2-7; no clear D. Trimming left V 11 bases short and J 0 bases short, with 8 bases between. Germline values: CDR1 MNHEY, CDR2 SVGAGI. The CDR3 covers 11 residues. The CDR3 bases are TGTGCCGGAACAGACTCCTACGAGCAGTACTTC. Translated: CAGTDSYEQYF.

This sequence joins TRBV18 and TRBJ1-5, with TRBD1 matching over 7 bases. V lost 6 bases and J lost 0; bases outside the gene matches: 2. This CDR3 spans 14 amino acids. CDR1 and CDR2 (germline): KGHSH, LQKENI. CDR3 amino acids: CASSTGYSNQPQHF. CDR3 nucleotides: TGTGCCAGCTCGACAGGGTATAGCAATCAGCCCCAGCATTTT.

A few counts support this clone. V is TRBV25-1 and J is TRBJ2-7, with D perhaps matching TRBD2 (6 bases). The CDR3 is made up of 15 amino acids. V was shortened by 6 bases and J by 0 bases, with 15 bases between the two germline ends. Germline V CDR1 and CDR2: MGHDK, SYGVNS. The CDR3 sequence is CASRKADGSSYEQYF. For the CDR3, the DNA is TGTGCCAGCAGGAAAGCGGACGGGAGCTCCTACGAGCAGTACTTC.

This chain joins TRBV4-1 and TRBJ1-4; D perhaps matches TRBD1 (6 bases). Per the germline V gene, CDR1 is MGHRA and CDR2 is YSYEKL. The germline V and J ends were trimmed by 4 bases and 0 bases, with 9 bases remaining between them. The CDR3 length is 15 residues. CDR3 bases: TGCGCCAGCAGCCCCGGGACACCAACTAATGAAAAACTGTTTTTT. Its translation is CASSPGTPTNEKLFF.

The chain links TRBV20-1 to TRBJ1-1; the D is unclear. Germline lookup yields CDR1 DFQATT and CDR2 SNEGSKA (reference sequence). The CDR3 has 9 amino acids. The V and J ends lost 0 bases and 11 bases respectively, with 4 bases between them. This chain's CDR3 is CSARERAFF. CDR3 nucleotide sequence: TGCAGTGCTAGAGAACGGGCTTTCTTT.

The CDR3 sequence is CATSRDGSQGEDTEAFF. CDR3 coding DNA: TGTGCCACCAGCAGAGACGGATCTCAGGGGGAGGACACTGAAGCTTTCTTT. J is TRBJ1-1 and V is TRBV15; 7 bases map to TRBD1. This CDR3 is built from 17 residues. With 0 bases clipped from V and 3 bases from J, the junction kept 10 bases outside the gene matches. Germline CDR1 is LNHNV and CDR2 is YYDKDF (reference sequence).